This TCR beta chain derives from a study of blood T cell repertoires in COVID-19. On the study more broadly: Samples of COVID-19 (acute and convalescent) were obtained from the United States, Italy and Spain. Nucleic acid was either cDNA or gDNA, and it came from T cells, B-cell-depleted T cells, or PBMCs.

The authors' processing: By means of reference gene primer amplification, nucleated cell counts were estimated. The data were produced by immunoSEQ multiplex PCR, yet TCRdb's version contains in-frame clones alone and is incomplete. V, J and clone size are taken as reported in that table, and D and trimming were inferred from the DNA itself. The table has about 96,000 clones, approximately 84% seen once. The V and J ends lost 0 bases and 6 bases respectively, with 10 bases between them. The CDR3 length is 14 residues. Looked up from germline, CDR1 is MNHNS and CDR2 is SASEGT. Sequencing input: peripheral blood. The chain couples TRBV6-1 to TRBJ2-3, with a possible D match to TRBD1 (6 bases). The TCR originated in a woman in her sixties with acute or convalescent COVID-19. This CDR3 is CASSEAGAGDTQYF. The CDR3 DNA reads TGTGCCAGCAGTGAAGCGGGGGCAGGGGATACGCAGTATTTT.